This T cell receptor beta chain was identified during a study of control samples from healthy donors and cancer patients. Germline V gene sequence: CDR1 SNHLY, CDR2 FYNNEI. The CDR3 totals 16 residues. Germline trimming cut 1 base from V and 3 bases from J; bases unmatched to any gene: 7. The method was immunoSEQ multiplex PCR; TCRdb's version includes in-frame clones alone and lacks a portion of them. The data contain about 100,000 clones, around 90% of them seen just once; the ten biggest clones take up 3%. This receptor was obtained from a human donor in good health. The donor label of this sample is uncertain. Source material: blood. The chain carries TRBV2 and TRBJ2-3, with TRBD2 matching 7 bases. Written as DNA, the CDR3 is TGTGCCAGCAGTGAAGGGTTGGGCGGGGGAACAGATACGCAGTATTTT. Amino acids: CASSEGLGGGTDTQYF.